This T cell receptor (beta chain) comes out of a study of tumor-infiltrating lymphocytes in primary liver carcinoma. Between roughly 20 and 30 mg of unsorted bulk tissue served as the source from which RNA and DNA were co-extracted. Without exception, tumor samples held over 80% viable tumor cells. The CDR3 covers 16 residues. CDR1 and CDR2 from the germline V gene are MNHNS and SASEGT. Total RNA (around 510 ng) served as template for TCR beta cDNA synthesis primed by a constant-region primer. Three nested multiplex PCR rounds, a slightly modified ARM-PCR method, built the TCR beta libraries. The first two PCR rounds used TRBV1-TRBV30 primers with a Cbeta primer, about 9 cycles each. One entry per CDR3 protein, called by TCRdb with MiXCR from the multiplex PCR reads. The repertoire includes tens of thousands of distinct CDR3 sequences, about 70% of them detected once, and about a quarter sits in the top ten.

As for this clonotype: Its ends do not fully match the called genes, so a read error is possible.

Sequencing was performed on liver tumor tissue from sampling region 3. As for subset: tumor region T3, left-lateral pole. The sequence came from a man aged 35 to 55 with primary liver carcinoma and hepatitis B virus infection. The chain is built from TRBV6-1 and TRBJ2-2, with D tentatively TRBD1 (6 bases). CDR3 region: CDSSAIRQENTGELFF. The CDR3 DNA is TGTGACAGCAGTGCTATCAGACAGGAGAACACAGGGGAGCTGTTTTTT.